This TCR beta chain originates from a study of T cell changes during pregnancy in multiple sclerosis. This clone has a single count. The CDR3 has 16 residues. Trimming cost V 2 bases and J 5 bases, with 18 bases left between them. Per germline, CDR1 SGHVS and CDR2 FQNEAQ. Here immunoSEQ multiplex PCR was the method, and the copy in TCRdb shows in-frame clones only, minus some. The sample shows approximately 93,000 clones, about 91% of them seen only once. This TCR derives from a female donor in good health, enrolled as a control in a pregnancy study. The source material was peripheral blood, sampled in the first trimester of pregnancy. The V and J genes are TRBV7-8 and TRBJ2-5; D is possibly TRBD1 (6 bases). The CDR3 here is CASSLRAQGISETQYF. CDR3 nucleotide sequence: TGTGCCAGCAGCTTAAGGGCGCAGGGGATATCGGAGACCCAGTACTTC.